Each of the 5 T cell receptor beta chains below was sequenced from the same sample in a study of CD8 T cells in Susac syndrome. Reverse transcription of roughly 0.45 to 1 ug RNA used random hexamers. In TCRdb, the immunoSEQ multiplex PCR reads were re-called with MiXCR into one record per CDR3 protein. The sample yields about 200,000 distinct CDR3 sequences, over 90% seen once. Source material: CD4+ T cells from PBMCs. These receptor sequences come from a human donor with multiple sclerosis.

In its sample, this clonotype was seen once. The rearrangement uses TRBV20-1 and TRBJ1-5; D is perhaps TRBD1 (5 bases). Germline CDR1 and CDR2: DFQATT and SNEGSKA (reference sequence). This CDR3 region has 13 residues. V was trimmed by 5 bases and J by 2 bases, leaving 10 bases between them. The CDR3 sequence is CSAGGKGNQPQHF. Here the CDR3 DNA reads TGCAGTGCTGGGGGTAAGGGCAATCAGCCCCAGCATTTT.

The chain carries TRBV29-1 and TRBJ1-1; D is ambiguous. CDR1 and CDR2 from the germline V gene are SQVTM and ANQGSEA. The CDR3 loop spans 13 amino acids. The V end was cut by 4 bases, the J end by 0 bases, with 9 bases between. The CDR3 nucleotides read TGCAGCGTTGGTGGGAGACTGAACACTGAAGCTTTCTTT. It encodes CSVGGRLNTEAFF.

The CDR3 DNA follows: TGTGCCTGGGGTCGTAGGGAGGAAGCTTTCTTT. Translation gives CAWGRREEAFF. The chain carries TRBV30 and TRBJ1-1; D not resolved. The ends were cut back, 5 bases at V and 8 bases at J, with 12 bases in the middle. The CDR3 sequence is 11 residues long. CDR1 GTSNPN and CDR2 SVGIG come from the germline V gene (reference sequence).

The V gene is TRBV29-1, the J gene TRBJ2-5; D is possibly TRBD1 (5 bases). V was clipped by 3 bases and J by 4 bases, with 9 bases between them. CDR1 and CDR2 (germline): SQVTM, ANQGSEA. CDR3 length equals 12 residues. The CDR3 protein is CSVDRDGETQYF. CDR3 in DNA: TGCAGCGTTGACAGGGATGGAGAGACCCAGTACTTC.

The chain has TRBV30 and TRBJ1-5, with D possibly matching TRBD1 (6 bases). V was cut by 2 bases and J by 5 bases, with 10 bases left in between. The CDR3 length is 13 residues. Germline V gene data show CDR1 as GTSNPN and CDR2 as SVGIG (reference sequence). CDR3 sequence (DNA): TGTGCCTGGAGTCAGGGGTTGGATCAGCCCCAGCATTTT. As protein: CAWSQGLDQPQHF.